Listed below are T cell receptor beta chains from one sample, sequenced in a study of shared clonotypes between healthy human individuals. Profiled with immunoSEQ multiplex PCR; TCRdb holds only in-frame clones, not every one. Counted here are millions of clones, approximately 94% occurring once; the ten biggest clones make up around 0.14%. Material: naive CD4+ T cells sorted from blood. These receptor sequences come from a man aged 18 to 35 in good health. The CDR3 runs from the conserved cysteine through the conserved F or W. The order of the fields is V gene, CDR3 protein.

>TRBV10-3
CAISEGATNEKLFF
>TRBV28
CASSLSSYEQYF
>TRBV5-1
CASSPKPPGSPYEQYF
>TRBV30
CAWSVRGGREQYF
>TRBV5-6
CASSSGRGTQPQHF
>TRBV18
CASSPPGQGEAFF
>TRBV10-1
CASSAGSNYGYTF
>TRBV10-2
CASSGTGGSDNQPQHF
>TRBV9
CASSGGTSTDTQYF
>TRBV7-2
CASSVGLAGFADTGELFF
>TRBV9
CASSVELGEGNYGYTF
>TRBV28
CASSLRHLTGELFF
>TRBV19
CASMLAGKNTEAFF
>TRBV2
CASSVVSTDTQYF
>TRBV7-9
CASSSGTSGTDTQYF
>TRBV6-6
CASSPGLAGGGEQFF
>TRBV18
CASSQGTGGVPYEQYF
>TRBV10-2
CASTSGGTLYEGGYTF
>TRBV28
CASSSRQGNQPQHF
>TRBV7-9
CASSLGTGNTDTQYF